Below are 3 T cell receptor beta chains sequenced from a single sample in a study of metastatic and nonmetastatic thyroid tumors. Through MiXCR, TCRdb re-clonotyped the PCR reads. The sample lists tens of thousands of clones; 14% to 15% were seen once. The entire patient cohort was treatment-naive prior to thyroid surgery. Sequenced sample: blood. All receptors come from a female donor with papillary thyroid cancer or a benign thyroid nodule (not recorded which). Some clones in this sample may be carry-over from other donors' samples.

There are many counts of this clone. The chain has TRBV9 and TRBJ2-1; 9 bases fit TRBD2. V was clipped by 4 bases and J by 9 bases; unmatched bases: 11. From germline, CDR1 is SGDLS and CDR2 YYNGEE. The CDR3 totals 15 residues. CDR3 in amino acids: CASSPPGLAISEQFF. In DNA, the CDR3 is TGTGCCAGCAGCCCCCCGGGACTAGCAATAAGTGAGCAGTTCTTC.

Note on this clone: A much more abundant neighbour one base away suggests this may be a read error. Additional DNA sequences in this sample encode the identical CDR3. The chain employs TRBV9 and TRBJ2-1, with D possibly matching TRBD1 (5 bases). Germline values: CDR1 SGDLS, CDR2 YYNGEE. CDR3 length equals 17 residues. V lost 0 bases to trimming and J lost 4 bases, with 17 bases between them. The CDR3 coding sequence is TGTGCCAGCAGCGTAGCTCCTCCGGACACGGTATACAATGAGCAGTTCTTC. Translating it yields CASSVAPPDTVYNEQFF.

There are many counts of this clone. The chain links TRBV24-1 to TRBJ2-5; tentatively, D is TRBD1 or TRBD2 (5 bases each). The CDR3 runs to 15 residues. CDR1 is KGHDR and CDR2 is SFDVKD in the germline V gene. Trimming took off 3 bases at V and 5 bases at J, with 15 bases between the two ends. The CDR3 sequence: CATSDPGTAEETQYF. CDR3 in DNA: TGTGCCACCAGTGATCCCGGGACCGCGGAGGAGACCCAGTACTTC.